Following are 14 T cell receptor beta chains from one sample sequenced in a study of cytomegalovirus exposure and HLA in healthy donors (TCRdb year 2017). The library was made by the immunoSEQ multiplex PCR assay. For the multiplex PCR, a mixture combining 60 forward primers for TCR Vbeta segments and 13 reverse primers for TCR Jbeta segments was used. TCRdb retrieved this table from immuneACCESS and kept in-frame rearrangements only. Not all clones are present; in checked studies, unresolved V genes account for under half, and no reason is known for the remainder. The sample table contains some 150,000 clones; only one count was recorded for 84% of them. In total, the top ten clones hold roughly 2.7% of the sample. The source material was PBMCs. These receptors came from a boy aged 2 to 10 in good health and CMV-seronegative.

The chain joins TRBV12-5 to TRBJ2-2; TRBD1 matches 9 bases. Per germline, CDR1 LGHNT and CDR2 FRNRAP. The CDR3 totals 15 residues. V lost 8 bases, J lost 6 bases, and 10 bases stayed unmatched. This chain's CDR3 is CASSPGQGSAGELFF. CDR3 coding DNA: TGTGCTAGTTCCCCGGGACAGGGAAGCGCCGGGGAGCTGTTTTTT.

Here the CDR3 DNA reads TGCGCCAGCAGCCGGGGACTTCAGAAGACCCAGTACTTC. This encodes CASSRGLQKTQYF. This sequence joins TRBV5-1 and TRBJ2-5; possible D gene TRBD2, 6 bases. Trimming took 4 bases from V and 6 from J, leaving 13 bases between them. Germline-derived CDR1 and CDR2 are SGHRS and YFSETQ. The CDR3 is 13 residues long. Full variable domain (missing parts from reference TRBV5-1 and TRBJ2-5): KAGVTQTPRYLIKTRGQQVTLSCSPISGHRSVSWYQQTPGQGLQFLFEYFSETQRNKGNFPGRFSGRQFSNSRSEMNVSTLELGDSALYLCASSRGLQKTQYFGPGTRLLVL.

The gene calls are TRBV19 and TRBJ1-2, with 12 bases aligning to TRBD1. V was clipped by 9 bases and J by 5 bases; unmatched bases: 13. Germline CDR1 LNHDA, CDR2 SQIVND (reference sequence). This CDR3 contains 16 residues. CDR3 residues: CARWFIRDRGRYGYTF. For the CDR3, the DNA is TGTGCCAGATGGTTCATCCGGGACAGGGGGCGGTATGGCTACACCTTC. The variable domain in full, completed from reference TRBV19 and TRBJ1-2, reads DGGITQSPKYLFRKEGQNVTLSCEQNLNHDAMYWYRQDPGQGLRLIYYSQIVNDFQKGDIAEGYSVSREKKESFPLTVTSAQKNPTAFYLCARWFIRDRGRYGYTFGSGTRLTVV.

This rearrangement joins TRBV6-5 to TRBJ2-1; the D is unclear. Trimming left V 5 bases short and J 5 bases short, with 10 bases between. There are 13 residues in the CDR3. Germline V gene data show CDR1 as MNHEY and CDR2 as SVGAGI. The CDR3 loop is CASSPEIDNEQFF. The CDR3 bases are TGTGCCAGCAGTCCCGAGATCGACAATGAGCAGTTCTTC.

The chain employs TRBV27 and TRBJ2-3, with 8 bases identical to TRBD2. Germline CDR1 is MNHEY and CDR2 is SMNVEV (reference sequence). Trimming removed 7 bases from V and 5 bases from J; junction bases left unmatched: 5. The CDR3 spans 13 residues. The CDR3 is CASTGSGIDTQYF. The CDR3 coding sequence is TGTGCCAGCACTGGTAGCGGGATAGATACGCAGTATTTT.

To note about this clone: Other DNA sequences in this specimen translate into the identical CDR3. The V and J genes are TRBV6-4 and TRBJ2-3; 10 nucleotides agree with TRBD2. J lost 6 bases, V lost 6 bases, and 9 bases had no gene match. The CDR3 length is 15 residues. The V gene's germline CDR1 is MRHNA and CDR2 SNTAGT. Written as DNA, the CDR3 is TGTGCCAGCAGCTTGTTAGCGGGAGGTACGGATACGCAGTATTTT. It is translated as CASSLLAGGTDTQYF.

The chain couples TRBV27 to TRBJ1-1; no firm D call. The V gene's germline CDR1 is MNHEY and CDR2 SMNVEV (reference sequence). With 3 bases removed from V and 1 base from J, the gap between germline ends came to 6 bases. This CDR3 spans 13 amino acids. In DNA form, the CDR3 reads TGTGCCAGCAGTTTCGCAGAGAACACTGAAGCTTTCTTT. Its protein product is CASSFAENTEAFF.

The chain joins TRBV25-1 to TRBJ1-5; no clear D gene. The CDR3 is 15 amino acids. The V end was cut by 3 bases, the J end by 2 bases, with 11 bases between. The germline V gene encodes CDR1 MGHDK and CDR2 SYGVNS. The CDR3 sequence: CASSDDRTGNQPQHF. DNA of the CDR3: TGTGCCAGCAGTGATGATCGAACAGGCAATCAGCCCCAGCATTTT.

The chain carries TRBV11-2 and TRBJ1-1; D unresolved. Looked up from germline, CDR1 is SGHAT and CDR2 is FQNNGV. This CDR3 spans 16 amino acids. Trimming pared 2 bases from V and 0 bases from J, leaving 13 bases between. The DNA for the CDR3 is TGTGCCAGCAGCTTATCCGACATGGCCATGAACACTGAAGCTTTCTTT. Protein sequence: CASSLSDMAMNTEAFF.

The chain carries TRBV18 and TRBJ2-3, with 8 bases matching TRBD2. Germline trimming cut 0 bases from V and 2 bases from J; bases unmatched to any gene: 7. CDR3 size: 17 residues. In germline, CDR1 is KGHSH, CDR2 LQKENI. CDR3: CASSPPRVAGLTDTQYF. The CDR3 nucleotides read TGTGCCAGCTCACCACCGAGGGTAGCGGGACTCACAGATACGCAGTATTTT.

The rearrangement links TRBV6-6 to TRBJ1-5; D is unclear. From germline, CDR1 is MNHNY and CDR2 SVGAGI (reference sequence). CDR3 length: 13 residues. V was pared by 0 bases and J by 4 bases, with 4 bases between. The CDR3 protein is CASSYSANQPQHF. The CDR3 DNA reads TGTGCCAGCAGTTACTCGGCTAATCAGCCCCAGCATTTT.

The chain has TRBV5-1 and TRBJ1-4; weak D call: TRBD1 (6 bases). The germline V gene encodes CDR1 SGHRS and CDR2 YFSETQ. There are 15 residues in the CDR3. Trimming took off 3 bases at V and 3 bases at J, with 12 bases between the two ends. CDR3 sequence (DNA): TGCGCCAGCAGCTCAGGGGTAGGGTCTAATGAAAAACTGTTTTTT. Protein sequence: CASSSGVGSNEKLFF.

The rearrangement joins TRBV10-3 to TRBJ1-1; D may be TRBD1 (5 bases). Germline V gene sequence: CDR1 ENHRY, CDR2 SYGVKD. Deletions cut 7 bases from V and 3 bases from J, with 15 bases between. This CDR3 comprises 14 residues. The DNA of the CDR3 is TGTGCCATCACGGCAGGGCCGGGGGACACTGAAGCTTTCTTT. It specifies CAITAGPGDTEAFF.

A single count supports this clone. The gene calls are TRBV7-9 and TRBJ2-5; 8 nucleotides match TRBD1. The V gene's germline CDR1 is SEHNR and CDR2 FQNEAQ (reference sequence). This CDR3 spans 18 amino acids. V dropped 2 bases and J dropped 1; count of bases not matched to a gene: 12. CDR3 protein: CASSLPGQGTQSQETQYF. In DNA form, the CDR3 reads TGTGCCAGCAGCTTACCAGGACAGGGTACTCAGTCCCAAGAGACCCAGTACTTC. The variable domain in full, completed from reference TRBV7-9 and TRBJ2-5, reads DTGVSQNPRHKITKRGQNVTFRCDPISEHNRLYWYRQTLGQGPEFLTYFQNEAQLEKSRLLSDRFSAERPKGSFSTLEIQRTEQGDSAMYLCASSLPGQGTQSQETQYFGPGTRLLVL.